This T cell receptor beta chain was profiled in a study of cytomegalovirus exposure and HLA in healthy donors. Regarding the study as a whole: In most subjects, TCR beta sequences reportedly gave accurate predictions of HLA-A and HLA-B alleles. Analyses of presence and absence presupposed an approximately uniform sequencing depth across donors. Most TCR sequences were rare, but some public TCRs occurred in many donors.

PCR involved 60 Vbeta and 13 Jbeta primers. Only in-frame clones appear in the TCRdb table, and some are missing; sequencing was by immunoSEQ multiplex PCR. The sample's table shows approximately 110,000 clones. V shed 10 bases and J shed 9 bases, with 16 bases lying between them. This CDR3 is 12 amino acids long. The germline gives CDR1 MDHEN, CDR2 SYDVKM. Concerning this clone: The antigen is unknown.

The sample taken for sequencing was PBMCs. The chain links TRBV28 to TRBJ1-3; TRBD1 is a possible D gene (5 bases). This receptor was taken from a man between 18 and 35 years old in good health and CMV-seronegative. The CDR3 region has the DNA TGTGCCACCACGGGGGGGTATAGCACCATATATTTT. This translates into CATTGGYSTIYF.